The rows below give T cell receptor beta chains drawn from one sample of a study of cytomegalovirus exposure and HLA in healthy donors. Here immunoSEQ multiplex PCR was the method, and the copy in TCRdb shows in-frame clones only, minus some. In the table there are about 130,000 clones, more than 70% of which are singletons. The sample consisted of PBMCs. The receptors here all came from a man aged 25 to 40 in good health and CMV-seronegative. CDR3s leave out the opening cysteine and the closing phenylalanine or tryptophan.

V gene | CDR3 protein
TRBV11-3 | ASSLQGAATGELF
TRBV10-3 | AIRDQQGADEQF
TRBV19 | ASRPGLVNFEQF
TRBV11-1 | ASSSTYRGTNEKLF
TRBV2 | ASSEGARRSTEAF
TRBV5-6 | ASSSTGYNQPQH
TRBV27 | ASSGASNTEAF
TRBV6-4 | ASSDSTSGSSGANVLT
TRBV20-1 | SARMQGAAF
TRBV5-1 | ASSLSGSNNNEQF
TRBV5-5 | ASSLNLDRGAYNEQF
TRBV19 | ASSIRGTEYMTHTGELF
TRBV29-1 | SVLGQGVTGELF
TRBV5-4 | ASSGPGNRVAGNTIY
TRBV6-1 | ASQTGDGSYEQY
TRBV4-3 | ASSQDTAGGRSGELF
TRBV6-6 | ASRLQGNSNQPQH
TRBV5-4 | ASSSPRVGTGELF
TRBV5-4 | ASSLTGTGNTIY
TRBV18 | ASSPWTGGESETQY
TRBV2 | ASSETTYGYT
TRBV7-6 | ASSLDGASYNEQF
TRBV7-2 | ASTLIGTGYNEQF
TRBV25-1 | ASTGQGYSPLH
TRBV5-4 | ASIVTGEGYT
TRBV19 | ASRYRMNTEAF
TRBV5-6 | ASSFGTGKGYT
TRBV7-9 | ASSLSGTGGRNEQF
TRBV4-3 | ASSPGQGAGWEKLF
TRBV7-2 | ASSSGLRADTQY
TRBV6-4 | ASSYGFSNQPQH
TRBV5-6 | ASSLPGQLNEKLF
TRBV5-1 | ASSLARQGEAKNIQY
TRBV10-3 | ASGEKNSGNTIY
TRBV19 | ASSFGGQGGETQY